The entry below gives a single TCR beta chain sequence along with its context. This sample is part of a study of blood T cell repertoires in COVID-19. Background on the study: Samples came from the United States, Italy and Spain, spanning acute and convalescent COVID-19. Nucleic acid was either cDNA or gDNA, and it came from T cells, B-cell-depleted T cells, or PBMCs.

Trimming cost V 6 bases and J 6 bases; bases outside gene matches: 3. The CDR3 is 12 amino acids. Germline V gene data show CDR1 as KGHSH and CDR2 as LQKENI. Profiled with immunoSEQ multiplex PCR; TCRdb holds only in-frame clones, not every one. The profile shows 150,000 to 200,000 clones, 65% to 90% of them singletons. This rearrangement joins TRBV18 to TRBJ1-2, with 8 bases matching TRBD1. The clonotype comes from a man in his fifties or sixties with active or convalescent COVID-19. Sequencing input: peripheral blood. The CDR3 is CASSSTGDGYTF. The CDR3 DNA reads as TGTGCCAGCTCCTCGACAGGGGATGGCTACACCTTC.